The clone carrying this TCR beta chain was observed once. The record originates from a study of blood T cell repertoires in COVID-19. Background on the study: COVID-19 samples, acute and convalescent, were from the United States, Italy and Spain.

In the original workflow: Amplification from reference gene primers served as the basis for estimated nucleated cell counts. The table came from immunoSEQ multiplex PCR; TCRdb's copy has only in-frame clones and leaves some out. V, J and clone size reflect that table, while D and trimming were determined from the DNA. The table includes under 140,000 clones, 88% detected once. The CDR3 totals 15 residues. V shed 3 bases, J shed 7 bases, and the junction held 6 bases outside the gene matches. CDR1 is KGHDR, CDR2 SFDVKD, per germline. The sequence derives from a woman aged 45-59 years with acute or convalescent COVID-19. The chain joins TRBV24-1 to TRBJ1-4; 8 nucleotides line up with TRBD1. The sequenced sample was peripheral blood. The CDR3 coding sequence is TGTGCCACCAGTGATCCTAGGACAGGGACTGAAAAACTGTTTTTT. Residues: CATSDPRTGTEKLFF.